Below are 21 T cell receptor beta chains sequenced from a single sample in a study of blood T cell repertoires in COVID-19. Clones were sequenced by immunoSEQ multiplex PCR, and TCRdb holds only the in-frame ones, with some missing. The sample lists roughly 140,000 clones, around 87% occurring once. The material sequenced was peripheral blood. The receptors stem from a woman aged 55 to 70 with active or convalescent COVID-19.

CDR3 residues: CATRPGTGIRSPLHF. The DNA of the CDR3 is TGTGCCACCCGACCGGGGACAGGGATTAGATCACCCCTCCACTTT. The J gene is TRBJ1-6, the V gene TRBV10-3; 9 positions agree with TRBD1. CDR1 and CDR2 (germline): ENHRY, SYGVKD. The J segment lost 10 bases and the V segment lost 10 bases, leaving 14 bases of the junction unmatched. CDR3 length equals 15 residues.

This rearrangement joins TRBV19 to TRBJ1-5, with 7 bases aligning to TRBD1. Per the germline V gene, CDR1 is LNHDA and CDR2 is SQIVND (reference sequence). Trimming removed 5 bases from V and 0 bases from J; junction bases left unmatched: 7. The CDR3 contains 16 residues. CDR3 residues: CASSETTGRSNQPQHF. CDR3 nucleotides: TGTGCCAGTAGTGAGACGACAGGGCGTAGCAATCAGCCCCAGCATTTT.

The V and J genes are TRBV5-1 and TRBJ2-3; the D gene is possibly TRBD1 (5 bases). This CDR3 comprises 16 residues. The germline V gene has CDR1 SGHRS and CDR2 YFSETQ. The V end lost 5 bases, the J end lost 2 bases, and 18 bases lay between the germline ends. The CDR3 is CASSPTWGLFTDTQYF. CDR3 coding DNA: TGCGCCAGCAGTCCAACATGGGGCCTCTTCACAGATACGCAGTATTTT.

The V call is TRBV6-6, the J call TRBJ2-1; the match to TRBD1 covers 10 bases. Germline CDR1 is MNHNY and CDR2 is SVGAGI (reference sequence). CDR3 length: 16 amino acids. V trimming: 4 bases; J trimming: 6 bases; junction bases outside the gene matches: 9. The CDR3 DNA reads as TGTGCCAGCAGTTTGCCAGACAGGGGGCGTATCAATGAGCAGTTCTTC. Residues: CASSLPDRGRINEQFF.

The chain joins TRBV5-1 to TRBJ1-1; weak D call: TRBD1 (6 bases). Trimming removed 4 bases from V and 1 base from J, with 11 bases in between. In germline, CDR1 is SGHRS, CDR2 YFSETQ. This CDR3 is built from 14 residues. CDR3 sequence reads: CASSIGQPNTEAFF. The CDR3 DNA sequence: TGCGCCAGCAGCATCGGACAGCCGAACACTGAAGCTTTCTTT.

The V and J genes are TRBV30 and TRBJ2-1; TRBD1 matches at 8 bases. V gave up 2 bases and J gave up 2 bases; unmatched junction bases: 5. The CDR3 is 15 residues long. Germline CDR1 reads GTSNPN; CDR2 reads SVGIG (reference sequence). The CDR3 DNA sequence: TGTGCCTGGAGTCCGGACAGGGAACCCTACAATGAGCAGTTCTTC. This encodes CAWSPDREPYNEQFF.

The CDR3 coding sequence is TGTGCCAGCAGCGGCAGGGGAGAAGCTTTCTTT. This translates into CASSGRGEAFF. This chain joins TRBV7-2 and TRBJ1-1; weak D call: TRBD1 (6 bases). Germline assignment: CDR1 SGHTA and CDR2 FQGNSA. This CDR3 is 11 amino acids long. V gave up 5 bases and J gave up 8 bases, with 9 bases separating them.

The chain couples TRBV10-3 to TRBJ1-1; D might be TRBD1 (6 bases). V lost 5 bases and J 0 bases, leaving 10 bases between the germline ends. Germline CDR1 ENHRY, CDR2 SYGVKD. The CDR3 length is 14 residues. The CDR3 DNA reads TGTGCCATCAGTACCCAGGGGATGAACACTGAAGCTTTCTTT. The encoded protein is CAISTQGMNTEAFF.

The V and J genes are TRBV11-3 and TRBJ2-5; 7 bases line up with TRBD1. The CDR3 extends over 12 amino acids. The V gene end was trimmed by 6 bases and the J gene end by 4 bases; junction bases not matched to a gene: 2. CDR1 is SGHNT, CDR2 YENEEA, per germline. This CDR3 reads CASSRQGETQYF. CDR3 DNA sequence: TGTGCCAGCAGTAGACAGGGAGAGACCCAGTACTTC.

CDR3 sequence (DNA): TGCAGTGCTAGTCGACAAGACACTGAAGCTTTCTTT. This codes for CSASRQDTEAFF. The chain combines TRBV20-1 with TRBJ1-1; D remains ambiguous. This CDR3 has 12 residues. Germline V gene data show CDR1 as DFQATT and CDR2 as SNEGSKA (reference sequence). V shed 3 bases and J shed 3 bases, with 8 bases lying between them.

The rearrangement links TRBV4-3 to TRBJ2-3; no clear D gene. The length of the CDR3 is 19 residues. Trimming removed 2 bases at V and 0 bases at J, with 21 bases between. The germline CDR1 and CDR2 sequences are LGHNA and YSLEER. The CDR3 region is CASSQPLGEVGTSTDTQYF. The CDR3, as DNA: TGCGCCAGCAGCCAACCCCTCGGAGAGGTAGGAACTAGCACAGATACGCAGTATTTT.

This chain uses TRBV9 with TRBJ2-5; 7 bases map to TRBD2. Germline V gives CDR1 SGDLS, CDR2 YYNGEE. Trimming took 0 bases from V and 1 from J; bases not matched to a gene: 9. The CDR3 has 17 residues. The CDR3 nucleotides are TGTGCCAGCAGCGTAGGGGAGGGAAGAGCGGGCCAAGAGACCCAGTACTTC. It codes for CASSVGEGRAGQETQYF.

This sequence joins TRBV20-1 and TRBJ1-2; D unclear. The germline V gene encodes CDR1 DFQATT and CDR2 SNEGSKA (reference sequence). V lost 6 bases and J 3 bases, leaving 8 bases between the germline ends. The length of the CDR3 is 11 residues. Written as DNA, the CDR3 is TGCAGTGCCTCTGAGGACTATGGCTACACCTTC. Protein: CSASEDYGYTF.

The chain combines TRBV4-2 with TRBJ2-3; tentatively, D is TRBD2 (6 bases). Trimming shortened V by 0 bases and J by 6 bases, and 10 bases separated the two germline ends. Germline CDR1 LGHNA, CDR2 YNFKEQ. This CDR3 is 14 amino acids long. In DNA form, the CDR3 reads TGTGCCAGCAGCCAAGAATTAGCGGTGGATACGCAGTATTTT. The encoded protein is CASSQELAVDTQYF.

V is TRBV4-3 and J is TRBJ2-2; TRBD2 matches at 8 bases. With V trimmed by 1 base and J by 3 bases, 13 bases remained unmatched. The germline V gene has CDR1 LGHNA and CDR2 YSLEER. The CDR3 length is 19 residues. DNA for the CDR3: TGCGCCAGCAGCCAAGTGGTCGGGGGGGCCCGTTTGGACACCGGGGAGCTGTTTTTT. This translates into CASSQVVGGARLDTGELFF.

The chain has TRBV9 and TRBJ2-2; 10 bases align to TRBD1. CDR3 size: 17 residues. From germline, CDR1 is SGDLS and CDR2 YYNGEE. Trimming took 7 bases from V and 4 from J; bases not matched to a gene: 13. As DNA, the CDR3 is TGTGCCAGCTGCCTCAGTGGGACAGGGGCGATCACCGGGGAGCTGTTTTTT. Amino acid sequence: CASCLSGTGAITGELFF.

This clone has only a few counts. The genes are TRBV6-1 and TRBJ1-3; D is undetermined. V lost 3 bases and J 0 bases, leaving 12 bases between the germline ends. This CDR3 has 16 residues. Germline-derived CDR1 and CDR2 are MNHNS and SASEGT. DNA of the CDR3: TGTGCCAGCAGTGAGTCCCTATTGAGCTCTGGAAACACCATATATTTT. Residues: CASSESLLSSGNTIYF.

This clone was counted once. CDR3 loop: CASSMAAAYEQYF. The CDR3 region has the DNA TGTGCCAGTAGTATGGCTGCAGCCTACGAGCAGTACTTC. The chain recombines TRBV19 with TRBJ2-7; D remains ambiguous. The germline V and J ends were trimmed by 3 bases and 2 bases, with 8 bases remaining between them. The CDR3 has 13 amino acids. Germline V lookup: CDR1 LNHDA, CDR2 SQIVND (reference sequence).

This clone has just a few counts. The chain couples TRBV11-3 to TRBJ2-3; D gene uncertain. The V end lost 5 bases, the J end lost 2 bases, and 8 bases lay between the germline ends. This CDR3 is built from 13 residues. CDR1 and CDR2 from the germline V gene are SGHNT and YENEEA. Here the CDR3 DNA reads TGTGCCAGCAGCGTGCAGGACACAGATACGCAGTATTTT. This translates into CASSVQDTDTQYF.

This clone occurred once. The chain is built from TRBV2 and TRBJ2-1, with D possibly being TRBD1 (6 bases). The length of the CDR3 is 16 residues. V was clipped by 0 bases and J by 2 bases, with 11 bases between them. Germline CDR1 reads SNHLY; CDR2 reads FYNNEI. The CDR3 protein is CASSEAVQGPYNEQFF. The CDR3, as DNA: TGTGCCAGCAGTGAAGCGGTACAGGGCCCCTACAATGAGCAGTTCTTC. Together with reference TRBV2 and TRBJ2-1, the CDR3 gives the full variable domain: EPEVTQTPSHQVTQMGQEVILRCVPISNHLYFYWYRQILGQKVEFLVSFYNNEISEKSEIFDDQFSVERPDGSNFTLKIRSTKLEDSAMYFCASSEAVQGPYNEQFFGPGTRLTVL.

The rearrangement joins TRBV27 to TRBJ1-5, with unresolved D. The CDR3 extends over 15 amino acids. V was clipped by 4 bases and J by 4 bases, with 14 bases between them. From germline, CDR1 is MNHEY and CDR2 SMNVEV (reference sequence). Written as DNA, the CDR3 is TGTGCCAGCAGTTCCTCAACGAGCTATAATCAGCCCCAGCATTTT. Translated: CASSSSTSYNQPQHF.